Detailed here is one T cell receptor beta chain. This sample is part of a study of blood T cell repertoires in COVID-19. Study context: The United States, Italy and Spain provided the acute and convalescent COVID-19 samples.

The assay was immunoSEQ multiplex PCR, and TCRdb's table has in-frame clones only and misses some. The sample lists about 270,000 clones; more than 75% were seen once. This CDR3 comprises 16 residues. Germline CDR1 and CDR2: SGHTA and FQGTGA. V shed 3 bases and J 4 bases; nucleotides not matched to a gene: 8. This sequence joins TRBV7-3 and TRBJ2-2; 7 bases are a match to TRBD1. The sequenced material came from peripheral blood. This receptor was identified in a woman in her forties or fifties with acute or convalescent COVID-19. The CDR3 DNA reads TGTGCCAGCAGCTTTTCTGACAGGGCGGCCACCGGGGAGCTGTTTTTT. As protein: CASSFSDRAATGELFF.